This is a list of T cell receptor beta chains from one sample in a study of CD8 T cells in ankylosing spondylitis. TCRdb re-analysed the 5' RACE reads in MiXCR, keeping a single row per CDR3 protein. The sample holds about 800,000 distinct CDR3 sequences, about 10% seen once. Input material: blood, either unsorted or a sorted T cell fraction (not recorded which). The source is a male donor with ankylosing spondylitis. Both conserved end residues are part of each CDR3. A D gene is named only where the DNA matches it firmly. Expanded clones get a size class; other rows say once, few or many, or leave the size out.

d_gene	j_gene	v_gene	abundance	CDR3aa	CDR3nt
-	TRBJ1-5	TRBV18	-	CASSPKHDQPQHF	TGTGCCAGCTCACCTAAACATGATCAGCCCCAGCATTTT
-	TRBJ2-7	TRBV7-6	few	CASSLVLWDEQYF	TGTGCCAGCAGCTTAGTGCTTTGGGACGAGCAGTACTTC
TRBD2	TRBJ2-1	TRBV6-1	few	CASRGLAGSKGNEQFF	TGTGCCAGCAGAGGACTAGCGGGGTCGAAGGGAAATGAGCAGTTCTTC
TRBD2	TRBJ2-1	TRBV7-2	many	CASSLAGSGVYEQFF	TGTGCCAGCAGCCTAGCGGGAAGCGGCGTCTATGAGCAGTTCTTC
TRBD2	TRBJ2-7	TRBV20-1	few	CSARDHLRGSYEQYF	TGCAGTGCTAGAGATCATCTGCGGGGGAGCTACGAGCAGTACTTC
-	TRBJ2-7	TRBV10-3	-	CAISGALPPLIYEQYF	TGTGCCATCAGCGGAGCTTTACCCCCGCTAATCTACGAGCAGTACTTC
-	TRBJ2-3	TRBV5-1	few	CASSLALASDTQYF	TGCGCCAGCAGCTTGGCCCTAGCTTCAGATACGCAGTATTTT
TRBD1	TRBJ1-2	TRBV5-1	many	CASSLEQGHGYTF	TGCGCCAGCAGCTTGGAACAGGGGCATGGCTACACCTTC
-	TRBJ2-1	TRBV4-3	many	CASSAQGRKFGDEQFF	TGCGCCAGCAGCGCACAGGGTAGAAAATTTGGGGATGAGCAGTTCTTC
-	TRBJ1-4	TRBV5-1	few	CASSLAGARRSEKLFF	TGCGCCAGCAGCTTGGCAGGGGCACGGCGAAGTGAAAAACTGTTTTTT
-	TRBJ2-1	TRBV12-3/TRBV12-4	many	CASFMGLPYNEQFF	TGTGCCAGTTTTATGGGGCTTCCCTACAATGAGCAGTTCTTC
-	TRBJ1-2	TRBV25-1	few	CASSDRVGGYGYTF	TGTGCCAGCAGTGACAGGGTCGGTGGCTATGGCTACACCTTC
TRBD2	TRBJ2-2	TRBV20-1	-	CSARDRTSGSTGELFF	TGCAGTGCTAGAGATAGGACTAGCGGATCCACCGGGGAGCTGTTTTTT
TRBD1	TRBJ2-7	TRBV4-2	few	CASSVRGTVLYEQYF	TGTGCCAGCAGCGTAAGAGGGACAGTCCTCTACGAGCAGTACTTC
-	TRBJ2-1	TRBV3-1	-	CASSQQGGEQFF	TGTGCCAGCAGCCAACAAGGGGGTGAGCAGTTCTTC
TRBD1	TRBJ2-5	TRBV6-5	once	CASSFLGQGQETQYF	TGTGCCAGCAGTTTCCTGGGACAGGGGCAAGAGACCCAGTACTTC
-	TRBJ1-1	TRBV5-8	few	CASSLSDILNTEAFF	TGTGCCAGCAGCTTATCGGACATTTTGAACACTGAAGCTTTCTTT
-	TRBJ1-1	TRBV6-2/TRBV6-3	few	CASSSRDIRYTEAFF	TGTGCCAGCAGTTCCCGGGACATCCGGTACACTGAAGCTTTCTTT
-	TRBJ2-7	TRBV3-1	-	CASSQNGAYEQYF	TGTGCCAGCAGCCAGAACGGGGCCTACGAGCAGTACTTC
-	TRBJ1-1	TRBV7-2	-	CASSLYGTLGTEAFF	TGTGCCAGCAGCTTATACGGGACCCTGGGGACTGAAGCTTTCTTT
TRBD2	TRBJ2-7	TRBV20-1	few	CSAPALRTSFYEQYF	TGCAGTGCCCCCGCGTTGCGGACTAGCTTCTACGAGCAGTACTTC
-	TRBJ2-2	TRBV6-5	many	CASSYEQPNTGELFF	TGTGCCAGCAGTTACGAACAGCCTAACACCGGGGAGCTGTTTTTT
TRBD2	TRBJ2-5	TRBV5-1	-	CASSLEGTSGEETQYF	TGCGCCAGCAGCTTGGAGGGGACTAGCGGGGAAGAGACCCAGTACTTC
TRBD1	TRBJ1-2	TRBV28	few	CASSFPRTGSGYTF	TGTGCCAGCAGTTTCCCTAGGACAGGAAGCGGCTACACCTTC
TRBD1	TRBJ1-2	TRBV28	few	CASSLGTGVDGYTF	TGTGCCAGCAGTTTGGGGACAGGGGTGGATGGCTACACCTTC
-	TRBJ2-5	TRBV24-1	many	CATSDNLETQYF	TGTGCCACCAGTGATAATTTGGAGACCCAGTACTTC
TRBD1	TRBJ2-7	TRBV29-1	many	CSVEVLGQQDEQYF	TGCAGCGTTGAAGTGTTGGGACAGCAGGACGAGCAGTACTTC
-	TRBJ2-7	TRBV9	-	CASSVGPTEEQYF	TGTGCCAGCAGCGTGGGACCAACCGAGGAGCAGTACTTC
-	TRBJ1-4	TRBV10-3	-	CATSGGGKLFF	TGTGCCACCTCGGGAGGGGGGAAACTGTTTTTT
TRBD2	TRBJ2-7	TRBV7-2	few	CASSEAGGPYEQYF	TGTGCCAGCAGCGAAGCGGGAGGGCCGTACGAGCAGTACTTC
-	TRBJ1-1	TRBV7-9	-	CASSPHSSTEAFF	TGTGCCAGCAGCCCCCACTCCTCCACTGAAGCTTTCTTT
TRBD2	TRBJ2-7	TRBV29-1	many	CSVEEWTSATF	TGCAGCGTTGAAGAATGGACTAGCGCTACCTTC
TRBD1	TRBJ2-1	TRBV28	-	CASSKRGRDNEQFF	TGTGCCAGCAGCAAAAGGGGGCGGGACAATGAGCAGTTCTTC
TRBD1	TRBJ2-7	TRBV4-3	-	CASSLITGDEQYF	TGCGCCAGCAGCCTGATCACAGGGGACGAGCAGTACTTC
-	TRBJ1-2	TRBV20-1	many	CSEDYGYTF	TGCAGTGAGGACTATGGCTACACCTTC
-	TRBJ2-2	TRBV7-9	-	CASSARGGANTGELFF	TGTGCCAGCAGCGCCCGAGGCGGAGCGAACACCGGGGAGCTGTTTTTT
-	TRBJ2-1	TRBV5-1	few	CASSAPSVSYNEQFF	TGCGCCAGCAGCGCCCCTAGCGTCTCCTACAATGAGCAGTTCTTC
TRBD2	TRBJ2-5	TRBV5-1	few	CASSLLTSGGYLQETQYF	TGCGCCAGCAGCTTGCTCACTAGCGGGGGGTACCTCCAAGAGACCCAGTACTTC
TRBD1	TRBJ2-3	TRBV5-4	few	CASSRTGVDTQYF	TGTGCCAGCAGCCGGACAGGGGTGGATACGCAGTATTTT
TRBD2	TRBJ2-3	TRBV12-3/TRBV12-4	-	CASSSPGLAGGPSSTDTQYF	TGTGCCAGCAGTTCCCCGGGACTAGCGGGAGGGCCCTCAAGCACAGATACGCAGTATTTT
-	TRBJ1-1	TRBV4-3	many	CASSRGGGNTEAFF	TGCGCCAGCAGCCGCGGGGGGGGGAACACTGAAGCTTTCTTT
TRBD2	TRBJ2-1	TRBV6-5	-	CASSSRLAGGGSYNEQFF	TGTGCCAGCAGTTCCAGACTAGCGGGAGGGGGGTCCTACAATGAGCAGTTCTTC
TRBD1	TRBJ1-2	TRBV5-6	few	CASRRQGEDMGYTF	TGTGCCAGCCGAAGACAGGGGGAAGATATGGGCTACACCTTC
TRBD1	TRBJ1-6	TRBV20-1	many	CSATGTGVNSPLHF	TGCAGTGCTACTGGGACAGGGGTAAATTCACCCCTCCACTTT
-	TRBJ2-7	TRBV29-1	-	CSALMGANYEQYF	TGCAGCGCCCTAATGGGGGCGAACTACGAGCAGTACTTC
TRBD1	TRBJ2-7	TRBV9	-	CASSVGGTGTSYEQYF	TGTGCCAGCAGCGTTGGCGGGACAGGGACGTCGTACGAGCAGTACTTC
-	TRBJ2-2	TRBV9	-	CASNLQGENTGELFF	TGTGCCAGCAACCTACAGGGTGAGAACACCGGGGAGCTGTTTTTT
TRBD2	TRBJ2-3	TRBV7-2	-	CASSSGEGGSPTQYF	TGTGCCAGCAGCTCGGGTGAGGGCGGGAGTCCTACGCAGTATTTT
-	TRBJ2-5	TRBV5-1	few	CASSWAAMSVEETQYF	TGCGCCAGCAGCTGGGCGGCGATGTCAGTAGAAGAGACCCAGTACTTC
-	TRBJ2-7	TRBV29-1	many	CSARPGGRNLGEQYF	TGCAGCGCTCGACCCGGGGGCCGGAATTTGGGCGAGCAGTACTTC
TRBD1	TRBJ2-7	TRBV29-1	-	CSVGVDRGLEQYF	TGCAGCGTTGGGGTGGACAGGGGGCTCGAGCAGTACTTC
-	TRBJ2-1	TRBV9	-	CASSVGLTVGYNEQFF	TGTGCCAGCAGCGTAGGATTGACGGTGGGCTACAATGAGCAGTTCTTC
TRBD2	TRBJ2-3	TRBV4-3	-	CASSQIAGGGDTQYF	TGCGCCAGCAGCCAAATTGCGGGAGGTGGGGATACGCAGTATTTT
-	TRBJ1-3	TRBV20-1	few	CSARRGGHAGNTIYF	TGCAGTGCTAGGAGGGGGGGACATGCTGGAAACACCATATATTTT
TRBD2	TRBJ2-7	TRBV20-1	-	CSVRFGSGASYEQYF	TGCAGTGTTCGGTTCGGGAGCGGGGCGTCCTACGAGCAGTACTTC